Reported below is one T cell receptor (beta chain). CDR1 is SGHDT, CDR2 YYEEEE, per germline. The V and J ends lost 4 bases and 3 bases respectively, with 13 bases between them. The CDR3 sequence is 14 residues long. This sample stems from a study of blood T cell repertoires in COVID-19. Study information: Specimens from acute and convalescent COVID-19 originated in the United States, Italy and Spain.

Sequencing was performed with immunoSEQ multiplex PCR; in TCRdb, only in-frame clones are kept and a portion is missing. The sample shows about 470,000 clones, about nine tenths of them seen only once. The chain combines TRBV5-6 with TRBJ1-1; D might be TRBD1 (5 bases). This receptor was obtained from a woman between 18 and 29 years old who had recovered from COVID-19. Input material: PBMCs or T cells enriched from blood (not recorded which). As DNA, the CDR3 is TGTGCCAGCAGCGCGGGACCGTACTACACTGAAGCTTTCTTT. The encoded protein is CASSAGPYYTEAFF.